Following are 16 T cell receptor beta chains from one sample sequenced in a study of early T cells in non-severe SARS-CoV-2 infection. TCRdb redid the calling of the 5' RACE reads with MiXCR, one entry per CDR3 protein. The profile covers roughly 100,000 distinct CDR3 sequences, with about an eighth appearing a single time and approximately 6% taken by the ten largest. The sample was whole blood. These receptors were collected from an adult who was a healthcare worker with PCR-confirmed SARS-CoV-2 infection or an uninfected control (not recorded which).

This clonotype was detected ten times or more. The chain links TRBV3-1 to TRBJ2-7; possibly TRBD2 for D (7 bases). The CDR3 length is 16 residues. Trimming cost V 2 bases and J 1 base, with 15 bases left between them. The germline V gene encodes CDR1 LGHDT and CDR2 YNNKEL (reference sequence). The CDR3 DNA sequence: TGTGCCAGCAGCCAACCCACGGGGGGCCCTTCCTACGAGCAGTACTTC. Translating it yields CASSQPTGGPSYEQYF.

In regard to this clonotype: Compared with germline, one end of the junction differs, possibly owing to a read error. V usage is TRBV28 and J usage is TRBJ2-7; D may correspond to TRBD1 or TRBD2 (5 bases each). This CDR3 spans 14 amino acids. Germline lookup yields CDR1 MDHEN and CDR2 SYDVKM. The CDR3 coding sequence is TGTGCCAGCAGTGTAAGCGGACCCCGGCTGGGGCAGCACTTC. Residues: CASSVSGPRLGQHF.

The chain has TRBV7-2 and TRBJ2-1; TRBD2 matches at 7 bases. There are 18 residues in the CDR3. Trimming at V came to 0 bases and at J to 2 bases, leaving 10 bases not matched to a gene. Germline V CDR1 and CDR2: SGHTA, FQGNSA. The CDR3 nucleotides are TGTGCCAGCAGCTTAGCGGGCCATAGCGGGTCCGCCTACAATGAGCAGTTCTTC. Residues: CASSLAGHSGSAYNEQFF.

This clonotype turned up a few times. The chain uses TRBV10-2 and TRBJ2-7; no definite D call. V was shortened by 3 bases and J by 2 bases, with 5 bases between the two germline ends. Germline-derived CDR1 and CDR2 are WSHSY and SAAADI. This CDR3 comprises 12 residues. As DNA, the CDR3 is TGCGCCAGCAGTGACAGCACCTACGAGCAGTACTTC. This sequence encodes CASSDSTYEQYF.

In its sample, this clonotype was seen many times. The CDR3 spells CASSGSGRGPPDTQYF. DNA of the CDR3: TGTGCCAGCAGTGGTAGCGGGAGAGGGCCCCCAGATACGCAGTATTTT. This chain links TRBV6-2 or TRBV6-3 with TRBJ2-3; TRBD2 agrees at 9 bases. Germline loops: CDR1 MNHEY, CDR2 SVGEGT. V lost 5 bases to trimming and J lost 4 bases; unmatched junction nucleotides: 10. CDR3 length: 16 amino acids.

This chain links TRBV19 with TRBJ1-2, with a possible D match to TRBD1 (6 bases). CDR3 size: 14 residues. Trimming left V 4 bases short and J 3 bases short, with 12 bases between. Germline values: CDR1 LNHDA, CDR2 SQIVND (reference sequence). In DNA form, the CDR3 reads TGTGCCAGTAGTACTCAGGGGCGTGACTATGGCTACACCTTC. This translates into CASSTQGRDYGYTF.

The rearrangement links TRBV4-1 to TRBJ2-7; possible D gene TRBD1, 6 bases. The ends were cut back, 1 base at V and 6 bases at J, with 16 bases in the middle. Germline loops: CDR1 MGHRA, CDR2 YSYEKL. This CDR3 has 15 residues. In nucleotides, the CDR3 is TGCGCCAGCAGCCAAGTCGGTTGGGGGCGTCGCGAGCAGTACTTC. This codes for CASSQVGWGRREQYF.

Ten or more counts support this clonotype. The J gene is TRBJ2-1, the V gene TRBV24-1, with D unresolved. CDR3 length: 12 residues. With 4 bases removed from V and 8 bases from J, the gap between germline ends came to 8 bases. Germline lookup yields CDR1 KGHDR and CDR2 SFDVKD. For the CDR3, the DNA is TGTGCCACCAGTGAAAACACCCATGAGCAGTTCTTC. It yields the protein CATSENTHEQFF.

This clonotype was picked up a small number of times. The chain carries TRBV12-3 or TRBV12-4 and TRBJ1-3, with D uncertain. V lost 6 bases, J lost 6 bases, and 12 bases lay in between. The CDR3 covers 13 residues. CDR3 protein: CASSHDPENTIYF. The CDR3 DNA reads TGTGCCAGCAGCCATGACCCTGAAAACACCATATATTTT.

This clonotype occurred many times. This chain connects TRBV4-1 to TRBJ1-2; D is undetermined. Trimming pared 1 base from V and 8 bases from J, leaving 17 bases between. The germline CDR1 and CDR2 sequences are MGHRA and YSYEKL. The CDR3 loop spans 15 amino acids. CDR3 sequence (DNA): TGCGCCAGCAGCCAAGTACCGGCTCCAGCATCAGGCTACACCTTC. Translating gives CASSQVPAPASGYTF.

Written as DNA, the CDR3 is TGCAGTGCAGAGAAACGGGGAGACCAGTACTTC. This sequence encodes CSAEKRGDQYF. The genes are TRBV20-1 and TRBJ2-5; possibly TRBD2 for D (5 bases). Per the germline V gene, CDR1 is DFQATT and CDR2 is SNEGSKA (reference sequence). The CDR3 has 11 residues. The ends were cut back, 6 bases at V and 10 bases at J, with 15 bases in the middle.

The chain has TRBV12-3 or TRBV12-4 and TRBJ1-1; no clear D. The CDR3 is made up of 14 amino acids. V lost 4 bases and J 3 bases, leaving 12 bases between the germline ends. In DNA, the CDR3 is TGTGCCAGCAGTTCCGGTCGTGGTGACACTGAAGCTTTCTTT. It yields the protein CASSSGRGDTEAFF.

This clonotype has only a few counts. The V and J genes are TRBV28 and TRBJ2-7; D remains ambiguous. Germline V gene data show CDR1 as MDHEN and CDR2 as SYDVKM. Trimming stripped 6 bases from V and 2 bases from J, with 11 bases between. The CDR3 runs to 13 residues. The CDR3 sequence: CASSRRLTYEQYF. The CDR3 nucleotides are TGTGCCAGCAGCCGCAGGCTAACCTACGAGCAGTACTTC. Full variable domain (remainder filled in from reference TRBV28 and TRBJ2-7): DVKVTQSSRYLVKRTGEKVFLECVQDMDHENMFWYRQDPGLGLRLIYFSYDVKMKEKGDIPEGYSVSREKKERFSLILESASTNQTSMYLCASSRRLTYEQYFGPGTRLTVT.

This clonotype was observed a single time. Given a much more abundant clone one base away, this may be a read error. The chain joins TRBV18 to TRBJ2-7; D uncertain. Germline loops: CDR1 KGHSH, CDR2 LQKENI. The CDR3 contains 13 residues. The CDR3 region has the DNA TGTGCCAGCTCTCCACCCCAGGCAGACGAGCAGTACTTC. Protein product: CASSPPQADEQYF.

This clonotype was counted a few times. This sequence joins TRBV20-1 and TRBJ2-1, with TRBD2 matching 8 bases. The CDR3 loop spans 14 amino acids. CDR1 and CDR2 (germline): DFQATT, SNEGSKA (reference sequence). V lost 6 bases, J lost 12 bases, and 16 bases stayed unmatched. The CDR3 DNA is TGCAGTGCCCCGAGATCGGGAGGGTATCCGGTGCAGTTCTTC. Amino acid sequence: CSAPRSGGYPVQFF.

The chain joins TRBV28 to TRBJ2-7; the D is unclear. Germline V lookup: CDR1 MDHEN, CDR2 SYDVKM. Trimming removed 3 bases at V and 6 bases at J, with 9 bases between. This CDR3 is 12 amino acids long. CDR3 DNA: TGTGCCAGCAGTTTTGGGCGTCTCGAGCAGTACTTC. Protein sequence: CASSFGRLEQYF.